The 30 T cell receptor beta chains below were found in one sample sequenced in a study of cytomegalovirus exposure and HLA in healthy donors. A multiplex PCR was run with 60 Vbeta primers and 13 Jbeta primers. Only in-frame clones appear in the TCRdb table, and some are missing; sequencing was by immunoSEQ multiplex PCR. The sample shows some 200,000 clones, about 86% of them seen only once. The sequenced sample consisted of PBMCs. The receptors were sampled from a woman aged 25 to 39 in good health and CMV-seronegative.

The V and J genes are TRBV27 and TRBJ1-4, with a possible D match to TRBD1 (5 bases). The germline CDR1 and CDR2 sequences are MNHEY and SMNVEV (reference sequence). V dropped 3 bases and J dropped 7 bases, with 12 bases sitting between them. CDR3 length: 14 amino acids. Written as DNA, the CDR3 is TGTGCCAGCAGTTTTTGGGGGGAGAGTGAAAAACTGTTTTTT. Translating gives CASSFWGESEKLFF.

The CDR3 protein is CASSEDGEGKNIQYF. CDR3 bases: TGTGCCAGCAGTGAAGACGGGGAAGGCAAAAACATTCAGTACTTC. J is TRBJ2-4 and V is TRBV6-1, with D perhaps matching TRBD2 (5 bases). V gave up 1 base and J gave up 3 bases, with 10 bases separating them. Germline CDR1 reads MNHNS; CDR2 reads SASEGT. The length of the CDR3 is 15 residues.

The chain recombines TRBV27 with TRBJ1-6, with a weak D call TRBD1 (5 bases). CDR1 is MNHEY, CDR2 SMNVEV, per germline (reference sequence). CDR3 length equals 17 residues. V lost 3 bases, J lost 4 bases, and 16 bases lay in between. CDR3 coding DNA: TGTGCCAGCAGTTTCCCAGGAGGGACGAAATATAATTCACCCCTCCACTTT. Its protein is CASSFPGGTKYNSPLHF.

The chain is built from TRBV27 and TRBJ1-2; D is possibly TRBD1 (6 bases). Per germline, CDR1 MNHEY and CDR2 SMNVEV (reference sequence). Trimming cost V 3 bases and J 8 bases, with 13 bases left between them. CDR3 length equals 13 residues. CDR3 sequence reads: CASSFSPRGGYTF. CDR3 in DNA: TGTGCCAGCAGTTTTTCCCCCAGGGGCGGCTACACCTTC.

To note about this clone: The junction shows a germline mismatch at one end, possibly a read error. CDR3 sequence: CSVDGDSGANGLTF. Here the CDR3 DNA reads TGCAGCGTTGACGGGGACTCTGGGGCCAACGGCCTGACTTTC. The V and J genes are TRBV29-1 and TRBJ2-6, with D possibly being TRBD2 (6 bases). The CDR3 consists of 14 residues. The germline gives CDR1 SQVTM, CDR2 ANQGSEA.

This CDR3 reads CASSFEETQYF. CDR3 bases: TGTGCCAGCAGCTTCGAAGAGACCCAGTACTTC. The V gene is TRBV5-4, the J gene TRBJ2-5, with unresolved D. Trimming took off 2 bases at V and 3 bases at J, with 2 bases between the two ends. Germline loops: CDR1 SGHNT, CDR2 YYREEE (reference sequence). The CDR3 covers 11 residues.

This chain uses TRBV7-2 with TRBJ2-3; 9 positions match TRBD2. Germline V gives CDR1 SGHTA, CDR2 FQGNSA. This CDR3 comprises 16 residues. Unmatched junction bases numbered 8, after V lost 2 bases and J lost 5 bases. CDR3 sequence (DNA): TGTGCCAGCAGCTTATCGGGCGGGAGGGCCGGAGATACGCAGTATTTT. This gives the protein CASSLSGGRAGDTQYF.

In regard to this clone: Mismatch with germline at one junction end may stem from a read error. V and J are TRBV2 and TRBJ2-3, with 7 bases that match TRBD1. The CDR3 is 15 residues long. Germline CDR1 SNHLY, CDR2 FYNNEI. The CDR3 DNA reads as TGTGCCAGCAATGAACAGGGGATTAGCACAGATACGCAGTATTTT. Translating it yields CASNEQGISTDTQYF.

In this sample, this clone turned up a few times. The gene calls are TRBV7-2 and TRBJ1-1, with D perhaps TRBD1 (5 bases). The CDR3 consists of 15 residues. V dropped 4 bases and J dropped 0 bases, with 12 bases sitting between them. Germline V gene data show CDR1 as SGHTA and CDR2 as FQGNSA. CDR3 sequence: CASSSVGQLNTEAFF. The DNA for the CDR3 is TGTGCCAGCAGCTCCGTGGGGCAGCTGAACACTGAAGCTTTCTTT.

V and J are TRBV7-9 and TRBJ2-1; 11 bases are a match to TRBD2. V was clipped by 2 bases and J by 3 bases; unmatched bases: 0. This CDR3 has 15 amino acids. CDR1 is SEHNR, CDR2 FQNEAQ, per germline (reference sequence). CDR3 residues: CASSLTSGGYNEQFF. CDR3 DNA sequence: TGTGCCAGCAGCTTAACTAGCGGGGGCTACAATGAGCAGTTCTTC.

The chain is built from TRBV30 and TRBJ2-7, with D maybe TRBD2 (5 bases). The CDR3 sequence is 13 residues long. V lost 0 bases and J lost 6, with 12 bases in between. The germline V gene encodes CDR1 GTSNPN and CDR2 SVGIG (reference sequence). CDR3 in amino acids: CAWSVYPRGEQYF. The CDR3 DNA sequence: TGTGCCTGGAGTGTTTACCCCCGGGGCGAGCAGTACTTC.

The V call is TRBV7-9, the J call TRBJ1-3; D gene uncertain. CDR1 SEHNR and CDR2 FQNEAQ come from the germline V gene (reference sequence). There are 14 residues in the CDR3. V was clipped by 5 bases and J by 0 bases, with 8 bases between them. For the CDR3, the DNA is TGTGCCAGCAGCCCACTATTCTCTGGAAACACCATATATTTT. This encodes CASSPLFSGNTIYF.

The CDR3 coding sequence is TGTGCCATCAGTGAGACAGGGGCGCCTGGAAACACCATATATTTT. Its translation: CAISETGAPGNTIYF. The chain recombines TRBV10-3 with TRBJ1-3; 7 nucleotides align to TRBD1. Germline CDR1 and CDR2: ENHRY and SYGVKD. The ends lost 2 bases at V and 2 bases at J; junction bases unmatched: 3. The CDR3 totals 15 residues.

This clone was counted once. V is TRBV13 and J is TRBJ2-1; 11 bases align to TRBD2. The CDR3 length is 15 residues. The V gene's germline CDR1 is PRHDT and CDR2 FYEKMQ (reference sequence). The J segment lost 3 bases and the V segment lost 7 bases, leaving 5 bases of the junction unmatched. CDR3 protein: CASINSGGDYNEQFF. CDR3 sequence (DNA): TGTGCCAGCATCAATAGCGGGGGGGACTACAATGAGCAGTTCTTC.

This chain connects TRBV29-1 to TRBJ2-7; weak D call: TRBD1 (7 bases). V was trimmed by 0 bases and J by 2 bases, leaving 11 bases between them. The CDR3 is 14 residues long. Germline CDR1 SQVTM, CDR2 ANQGSEA. The CDR3 spells CSVEDRRGPYEQYF. DNA for the CDR3: TGCAGCGTTGAAGATCGGAGGGGGCCCTACGAGCAGTACTTC.

This clone occurred once. The CDR3 nucleotides read TGTGCCAGCAGCTTAATGAGCGGGGGCGGCTCCTACAATGAGCAGTTCTTC. Amino acid sequence: CASSLMSGGGSYNEQFF. The chain is built from TRBV7-9 and TRBJ2-1; 8 bases are a match to TRBD2. The CDR3 is 17 amino acids. Germline V gene sequence: CDR1 SEHNR, CDR2 FQNEAQ (reference sequence). The ends lost 2 bases at V and 0 bases at J; junction bases unmatched: 6.

Comments on this clone: Mismatch with germline at one junction end may stem from a read error. Other DNA variants within this sample encode the same CDR3. The rearrangement links TRBV19 to TRBJ2-7; 10 nucleotides agree with TRBD1. The CDR3 runs to 15 residues. Germline loops: CDR1 LNHDA, CDR2 SQIVND (reference sequence). The CDR3 DNA follows: TGTGCCAGTAGTCTAGACAGGGGGCTTTCCTACGAGCAGTACTTC. Its protein is CASSLDRGLSYEQYF.

This clone showed up just a few times. CDR3: CASSGHSNQPQHF. The DNA of the CDR3 is TGTGCCAGCAGTGGACATAGCAATCAGCCCCAGCATTTT. The chain employs TRBV27 and TRBJ1-5; possible D gene TRBD1, 5 bases. This CDR3 has 13 amino acids. Trimming left V 5 bases short and J 0 bases short, with 5 bases between. Per germline, CDR1 MNHEY and CDR2 SMNVEV (reference sequence).

This clone was counted between two and nine times. The chain uses TRBV4-1 and TRBJ2-2; possible D gene TRBD1, 6 bases. The CDR3 consists of 15 residues. Germline lookup yields CDR1 MGHRA and CDR2 YSYEKL. V was clipped by 5 bases and J by 1 base, with 11 bases between them. The CDR3 spells CASSSSGQNTGELFF. The CDR3 coding sequence is TGCGCCAGCAGCAGTTCGGGACAGAACACCGGGGAGCTGTTTTTT.

The genes are TRBV9 and TRBJ1-2, with TRBD1 matching 7 bases. J lost 4 bases, V lost 3 bases, and 9 bases had no gene match. The CDR3 has 15 residues. The V gene's germline CDR1 is SGDLS and CDR2 YYNGEE. The CDR3 coding sequence is TGTGCCAGCAGCGCAGACACAGGGGTTGTCTATGGCTACACCTTC. Translating it yields CASSADTGVVYGYTF.

The chain uses TRBV28 and TRBJ2-7; D gene ambiguous. Germline V gives CDR1 MDHEN, CDR2 SYDVKM. This CDR3 region has 12 residues. V lost 8 bases to trimming and J lost 11 bases, with 19 bases between them. CDR3 DNA sequence: TGTGCCAGCTCCGAGAGTAACCCGGAGAAGTACTTC. It yields the protein CASSESNPEKYF. The complete variable domain, with remaining parts taken from reference TRBV28 and TRBJ2-7, reads DVKVTQSSRYLVKRTGEKVFLECVQDMDHENMFWYRQDPGLGLRLIYFSYDVKMKEKGDIPEGYSVSREKKERFSLILESASTNQTSMYLCASSESNPEKYFGPGTRLTVT.

Points on this clone: An end of the junction differs from the germline gene, which may be a read error. The V and J genes are TRBV2 and TRBJ2-4, with D tentatively TRBD1 (6 bases). The length of the CDR3 is 14 residues. CDR1 SNHLY and CDR2 FYNNEI come from the germline V gene. This CDR3 reads CASSERLRGNSQYF. The CDR3 region has the DNA TGTGCCAGCAGTGAACGGCTAAGGGGGAACAGTCAGTACTTC.

The chain combines TRBV29-1 with TRBJ1-3; D gene ambiguous. Germline V gene data show CDR1 as SQVTM and CDR2 as ANQGSEA. Trimming took 5 bases from V and 2 from J, leaving 13 bases between them. This CDR3 spans 14 amino acids. The CDR3 reads CSVRLWSAGNTIYF. In DNA form, the CDR3 reads TGCAGCGTTCGTTTGTGGAGTGCTGGAAACACCATATATTTT.

This chain uses TRBV7-3 with TRBJ2-1; 8 positions agree with TRBD2. V lost 2 bases, J lost 7 bases, and 4 bases stayed unmatched. Germline V gives CDR1 SGHTA, CDR2 FQGTGA. CDR3 length: 14 amino acids. CDR3 DNA sequence: TGTGCCAGCAGCTTAGCGGGAGGAGTTAATGAGCAGTTCTTC. Translating it yields CASSLAGGVNEQFF.

This chain links TRBV9 with TRBJ2-7, with TRBD2 as a possible D gene (7 bases). The CDR3 spans 15 residues. Between the trimmed V and J ends, which lost 4 bases and 5 bases, there was a span of 19 bases. CDR1 and CDR2 from the germline V gene are SGDLS and YYNGEE. CDR3 loop: CASSSEGGRSDEQYF. In DNA, the CDR3 is TGTGCCAGCAGCTCGGAGGGGGGGAGAAGCGACGAGCAGTACTTC.

This chain connects TRBV11-2 to TRBJ1-1; 9 positions match TRBD1. Germline CDR1 SGHAT, CDR2 FQNNGV. The CDR3 covers 15 residues. The V and J ends lost 5 bases and 3 bases, in that order; junction bases with no gene match: 7. The chain's CDR3 is CASSPMTGGYTEAFF. DNA of the CDR3: TGTGCCAGCAGCCCAATGACAGGGGGGTACACTGAAGCTTTCTTT. The variable domain in full, with the rest retrieved from reference TRBV11-2 and TRBJ1-1, is EAGVAQSPRYKIIEKRQSVAFWCNPISGHATLYWYQQILGQGPKLLIQFQNNGVVDDSQLPKDRFSAERLKGVDSTLKIQPAKLEDSAVYLCASSPMTGGYTEAFFGQGTRLTVV.

This chain uses TRBV21-1 with TRBJ2-7; TRBD1, as called in the table, went unchecked against the DNA. TRBV21-1 is recorded as a pseudogene. This CDR3 has 16 residues. The CDR3 DNA sequence: TGTGCCAGCAGCAAAGAAAAAACAGGCTCCTCTTACGAGCAGTACTTC. Protein: CASSKEKTGSSYEQYF.

V gene TRBV19 combines with J gene TRBJ2-2; no clear D. This CDR3 comprises 15 residues. Trimming took off 7 bases at V and 4 bases at J, with 16 bases between the two ends. Germline-derived CDR1 and CDR2 are LNHDA and SQIVND (reference sequence). For the CDR3, the DNA is TGTGCCAGTACCCTAGGCGGCAGAATCACCGGGGAGCTGTTTTTT. It specifies CASTLGGRITGELFF.

The rearrangement uses TRBV6-5 and TRBJ2-7; D is unclear. The CDR3 covers 15 residues. Germline V gene data show CDR1 as MNHEY and CDR2 as SVGAGI. V lost 6 bases to trimming and J lost 2 bases, with 17 bases between them. The CDR3 DNA reads as TGTGCCAGCAGACTACGGGTTGGAGTCCCCTACGAGCAGTACTTC. Encoded protein: CASRLRVGVPYEQYF.

This chain links TRBV5-6 with TRBJ2-1, with D possibly TRBD2 on 7 matching bases. CDR1 is SGHDT, CDR2 YYEEEE, per germline. The CDR3 has 15 residues. V lost 2 bases and J 7 bases, leaving 16 bases between the germline ends. The CDR3 reads CASSFEWEGENEQFF. DNA of the CDR3: TGTGCCAGCAGCTTCGAGTGGGAGGGGGAAAATGAGCAGTTCTTC.